What follows describes a single TCR beta chain. Its antigen remains unknown. These data are taken from a study of T cells in Graves' hyperthyroidism and ophthalmopathy. Study as a whole: Peripheral blood sampling occurred at initial diagnosis, before any treatment. Notes on the study in general: Progression to ophthalmopathy was predicted a median of 6.5 months early. Appearing also in blood were most of the thyroid clonotypes expanded above 0.001.

From roughly 10 ml of fresh peripheral blood, PBMCs were isolated. Amplification of TCR beta CDR3 regions was performed using RNA transcripts as template. The HTBI set primed first-round TCR CDR3 RT-PCR. TCRdb called the multiplex PCR reads again in MiXCR, with one record for every CDR3 protein. The table records some 650,000 distinct CDR3 sequences, roughly 15% of them present only once. This receptor was obtained from a woman between 40 and 50 years old with Graves' ophthalmopathy. Sequenced sample: blood.

The CDR3 spells CATSPWTGRTGNTIYF. The DNA for the CDR3 is TGTGCCACCAGCCCTTGGACAGGGAGGACTGGAAACACCATATATTTT. V and J are TRBV15 and TRBJ1-3; 8 bases map to TRBD1. The CDR3 loop spans 16 amino acids. Unmatched junction bases numbered 8, after V lost 5 bases and J lost 2 bases. The germline V gene has CDR1 LNHNV and CDR2 YYDKDF (reference sequence).